This TCR beta chain was retrieved from a study of blood T cell repertoires in COVID-19. Participants were aged roughly 18 to 100 years from roughly 26 US areas. Original processing notes: Estimates of nucleated cell counts were drawn from the amplification of reference gene primers. Assay: immunoSEQ multiplex PCR; the TCRdb copy retains only in-frame clones and omits some. The V and J calls and the clone size are those of that table, but D and trimming were determined from the DNA. Of roughly 500,000 clones in the sample, roughly nine tenths were seen once. Germline CDR1 GTSNPN, CDR2 SVGIG (reference sequence). The CDR3 covers 16 residues. The V gene end was trimmed by 2 bases and the J gene end by 5 bases; junction bases not matched to a gene: 9.

The chain employs TRBV30 and TRBJ2-1, with 10 positions matching TRBD2. Sequenced sample: PBMCs or T cells enriched from blood (not recorded which). The sequence was obtained from a woman aged 60-70 years who had recovered from COVID-19. As DNA, the CDR3 is TGTGCCTGGAGTAGAGGTAGCGGGGGGACTAACAATGAGCAGTTCTTC. This encodes CAWSRGSGGTNNEQFF.